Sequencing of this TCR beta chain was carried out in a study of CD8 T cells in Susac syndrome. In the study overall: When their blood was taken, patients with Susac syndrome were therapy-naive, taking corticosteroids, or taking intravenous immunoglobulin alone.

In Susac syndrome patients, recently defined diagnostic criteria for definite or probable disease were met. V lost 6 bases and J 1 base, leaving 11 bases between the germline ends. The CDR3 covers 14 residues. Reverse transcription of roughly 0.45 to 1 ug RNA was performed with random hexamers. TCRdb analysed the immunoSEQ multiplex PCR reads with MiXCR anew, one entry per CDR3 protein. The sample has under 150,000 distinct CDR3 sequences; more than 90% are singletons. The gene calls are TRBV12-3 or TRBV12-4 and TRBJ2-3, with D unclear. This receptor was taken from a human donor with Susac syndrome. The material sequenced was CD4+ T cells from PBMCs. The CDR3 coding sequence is TGTGCCAGCAGAGTTGCAGGACGCACAGATACGCAGTATTTT. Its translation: CASRVAGRTDTQYF.